This TCR beta chain was found in a study of blood T cell repertoires in COVID-19. Looking at the study overall: Material from acute and convalescent COVID-19 was sourced from the United States, Italy and Spain. The cDNA or gDNA used as material had been derived from T cells, B-cell-depleted T cells, or PBMCs.

Per the germline V gene, CDR1 is KGHSH and CDR2 is LQKENI. The CDR3 consists of 14 residues. V was pared by 0 bases and J by 9 bases, with 9 bases between. In Seattle, patients joined the study during active infection and were tracked longitudinally. Per the study methods: Amplification from reference gene primers served as the basis for estimated nucleated cell counts. Using immunoSEQ multiplex PCR, the repertoire was profiled, and TCRdb retains in-frame clones only, with some absent. V and J calls and clone size are as listed in that table; D and trimming were resolved from the DNA. Of around 370,000 clones listed, 85% to 90% are singletons.

This rearrangement joins TRBV18 to TRBJ1-6, with D perhaps TRBD1 (6 bases). Sequenced sample: peripheral blood. This clonotype originated in a woman in her fifties or sixties with COVID-19, enrolled during active disease. The chain's CDR3 is CASSPPPGVSPLHF. In nucleotides, the CDR3 is TGTGCCAGCTCACCACCCCCAGGGGTTTCACCCCTCCACTTT.